One and the same sample provided the 16 T cell receptor beta chains below, sequenced in a study of T cell responses to AZD1222 COVID-19 vaccine. Assay: immunoSEQ multiplex PCR; the TCRdb copy retains only in-frame clones and omits some. The sample lists tens of thousands of clones, approximately 90% occurring once. The specimen comprised peripheral blood, sampled 28 days after the second AZD1222 dose. These receptor sequences come from an adult who received the AZD1222 COVID-19 vaccine.

The chain combines TRBV7-9 with TRBJ1-2, with TRBD1 matching 9 bases. The CDR3 totals 15 residues. V shed 2 bases, J shed 4 bases, and the junction held 5 bases outside the gene matches. Per germline, CDR1 SEHNR and CDR2 FQNEAQ (reference sequence). In nucleotides, the CDR3 is TGTGCCAGCAGCTTAACAGGGGGCGACTCCTATGGCTACACCTTC. It yields the protein CASSLTGGDSYGYTF.

This clone was detected once. J is TRBJ2-7 and V is TRBV30, with 7 bases that match TRBD2. The CDR3 runs to 11 residues. Germline V gene lookup returns CDR1 GTSNPN and CDR2 SVGIG (reference sequence). V trimming: 5 bases; J trimming: 2 bases; junction bases outside the gene matches: 0. CDR3 sequence: CAWGGAYEQYF. CDR3 coding DNA: TGTGCCTGGGGGGGGGCCTACGAGCAGTACTTC. Full variable domain (outside the CDR3, taken from reference TRBV30 and TRBJ2-7): SQTIHQWPATLVQPVGSPLSLECTVEGTSNPNLYWYRQAAGRGLQLLFYSVGIGQISSEVPQNLSASRPQDRQFILSSKKLLLSDSGFYLCAWGGAYEQYFGPGTRLTVT.

This clone was found once. V is TRBV5-4 and J is TRBJ2-2, with D hard to call. Trimming took 0 bases from V and 2 from J, leaving 11 bases between them. Looked up from germline, CDR1 is SGHNT and CDR2 is YYREEE (reference sequence). This CDR3 is built from 16 residues. CDR3 protein: CASSLGGFINTGELFF. The CDR3, as DNA: TGTGCCAGCAGCTTGGGAGGATTTATCAACACCGGGGAGCTGTTTTTT. The variable domain in full, with the rest retrieved from reference TRBV5-4 and TRBJ2-2, is ETGVTQSPTHLIKTRGQQVTLRCSSQSGHNTVSWYQQALGQGPQFIFQYYREEENGRGNFPPRFSGLQFPNYSSELNVNALELDDSALYLCASSLGGFINTGELFFGEGSRLTVL.

The chain links TRBV27 to TRBJ2-1, with 9 nucleotides matching TRBD2. Germline-derived CDR1 and CDR2 are MNHEY and SMNVEV (reference sequence). The V segment lost 3 bases and the J segment 6 bases; nucleotides outside the gene matches: 9. This CDR3 has 16 amino acids. The CDR3 nucleotides are TGTGCCAGCAGTTTTGTATCGCGGGAGGGCCCCAATGAGCAGTTCTTC. It specifies CASSFVSREGPNEQFF.

V and J are TRBV20-1 and TRBJ1-2; D unclear. The CDR3 spans 11 residues. Looked up from germline, CDR1 is DFQATT and CDR2 is SNEGSKA (reference sequence). Between the trimmed V and J ends, which lost 0 bases and 13 bases, there was a span of 12 bases. The CDR3, as DNA: TGCAGTGCTAGAGATCGACTAATAACCACCTTC. It is translated as CSARDRLITTF.

The chain's CDR3 is CASSRGGLNTEAFF. The CDR3 nucleotides read TGCGCCAGCAGTCGAGGGGGCCTGAACACTGAAGCTTTCTTT. The V gene is TRBV4-1, the J gene TRBJ1-1, with 7 bases identical to TRBD1. The CDR3 is 14 amino acids. Germline V gene sequence: CDR1 MGHRA, CDR2 YSYEKL. V lost 6 bases, J lost 0 bases, and 4 bases stayed unmatched.

The V gene is TRBV7-9, the J gene TRBJ2-2, with 8 bases lining up with TRBD2. The germline V gene has CDR1 SEHNR and CDR2 FQNEAQ (reference sequence). This CDR3 region has 15 residues. Trimming cost V 6 bases and J 4 bases; bases outside gene matches: 7. The CDR3 spells CASRPGTSATGELFF. The CDR3 region has the DNA TGTGCCAGCAGGCCCGGGACTAGTGCCACCGGGGAGCTGTTTTTT.

This rearrangement joins TRBV5-4 to TRBJ2-6; D is ambiguous. CDR1 and CDR2 from the germline V gene are SGHNT and YYREEE (reference sequence). The CDR3 sequence is 16 residues long. Trimming shortened V by 1 base and J by 3 bases, and 11 bases separated the two germline ends. The CDR3 region is CASSLFTAGGANVLTF. The CDR3 DNA reads TGTGCCAGCAGCTTGTTCACTGCCGGTGGGGCCAACGTCCTGACTTTC. Full variable domain (missing parts from reference TRBV5-4 and TRBJ2-6): ETGVTQSPTHLIKTRGQQVTLRCSSQSGHNTVSWYQQALGQGPQFIFQYYREEENGRGNFPPRFSGLQFPNYSSELNVNALELDDSALYLCASSLFTAGGANVLTFGAGSRLTVL.

The rearrangement links TRBV27 to TRBJ2-2; no clear D. The CDR3 covers 12 residues. Trimming pared 4 bases from V and 1 base from J, leaving 1 base between. Germline assignment: CDR1 MNHEY and CDR2 SMNVEV (reference sequence). In nucleotides, the CDR3 is TGTGCCAGCAGTTGGAACACCGGGGAGCTGTTTTTT. It encodes CASSWNTGELFF.

Only one count was recorded for this clone. The chain employs TRBV3-1 (or the pseudogene TRBV3-2) and TRBJ1-2; D not certain. With 0 bases removed from V and 3 bases from J, the gap between germline ends came to 8 bases. The CDR3 has 14 amino acids. The germline gives CDR1 LGHDT, CDR2 YNNKEL (reference sequence). CDR3 amino acids: CASSQDARYYGYTF. The CDR3 nucleotides are TGTGCCAGCAGCCAAGACGCCCGATACTATGGCTACACCTTC.

This clone was seen only once. V is TRBV7-2 and J is TRBJ1-1; the D gene is possibly TRBD1 (6 bases). CDR1 and CDR2 from the germline V gene are SGHTA and FQGNSA. V was clipped by 10 bases and J by 1 base, with 16 bases between them. The CDR3 is 14 residues long. For the CDR3, the DNA is TGTGCCACCCTACAGGGTAGGGAGAACACTGAAGCTTTCTTT. Translation gives CATLQGRENTEAFF.

This clone was observed a single time. This sequence joins TRBV18 and TRBJ1-1; perhaps TRBD1 as D (5 bases). The CDR3 consists of 15 residues. Germline CDR1 KGHSH, CDR2 LQKENI. V was clipped by 0 bases and J by 4 bases, with 12 bases between them. The CDR3 sequence: CASSPPFKGFTEAFF. CDR3 nucleotides: TGTGCCAGCTCACCACCCTTTAAGGGGTTCACTGAAGCTTTCTTT.

The genes are TRBV19 and TRBJ2-7, with D possibly matching TRBD1 (6 bases). V gave up 5 bases and J gave up 0 bases, with 14 bases separating them. This CDR3 is built from 15 residues. The germline CDR1 and CDR2 sequences are LNHDA and SQIVND (reference sequence). The CDR3 region is CASSPLGQSSYEQYF. CDR3 nucleotide sequence: TGTGCCAGTAGTCCCCTCGGACAGAGCTCCTACGAGCAGTACTTC.

This clone has a single count. The J gene is TRBJ2-7, the V gene TRBV29-1; TRBD2 agrees at 9 bases. V shed 3 bases, J shed 2 bases, and the junction held 2 bases outside the gene matches. CDR1 and CDR2 from the germline V gene are SQVTM and ANQGSEA. The CDR3 is 13 amino acids. The CDR3 bases are TGCAGCGTTGAGTCTAGCGGGGCCTACGAGCAGTACTTC. This encodes CSVESSGAYEQYF.

The chain couples TRBV5-6 to TRBJ1-4; D is ambiguous. The CDR3 totals 15 residues. V lost 3 bases and J 8 bases, leaving 17 bases between the germline ends. Germline CDR1 reads SGHDT; CDR2 reads YYEEEE. The CDR3, as DNA: TGTGCCAGCAGCTCGACCCCTGGCTGGGGAGAAAAACTGTTTTTT. Protein product: CASSSTPGWGEKLFF.

The sample holds a few counts of this clone. This chain links TRBV5-1 with TRBJ2-3; D is undetermined. The CDR3 loop spans 12 amino acids. Per the germline V gene, CDR1 is SGHRS and CDR2 is YFSETQ. The V and J ends lost 4 bases and 2 bases respectively, with 5 bases between them. The CDR3 protein is CASSTNTDTQYF. The CDR3 DNA follows: TGCGCCAGCAGCACAAACACAGATACGCAGTATTTT.